Listed below are T cell receptor beta chains from one sample, sequenced in a study of PD-1 blockade in classical Hodgkin lymphoma. The method was immunoSEQ multiplex PCR; TCRdb's version includes in-frame clones alone and lacks a portion of them. The data contain almost 95,000 clones, 83% of them seen just once; the ten biggest clones take up about a sixth. The sample consisted of peripheral blood mononuclear cells (PBMCs), taken before the fourth cycle of nivolumab. These receptor sequences come from a human donor with classical Hodgkin lymphoma. The CDR3 runs from the conserved cysteine through the conserved F or W. Each record gives: V gene, D gene, CDR3 length, clone size, J gene, CDR3 protein, CDR3 DNA. D genes are given only for firm matches. Part of the rows lack a size; the others show once, few, many or a class for expanded clones.

v_gene: TRBV10-3
d_gene: -
len: 11
abundance: -
j_gene: TRBJ2-2
CDR3aa: CAISAAGELFF
CDR3nt: TGTGCCATCAGTGCAGCCGGGGAGCTGTTTTTT

v_gene: TRBV7-6
d_gene: TRBD2
len: 18
abundance: -
j_gene: TRBJ2-3
CDR3aa: CASSSGLAGGSSTDTQYF
CDR3nt: TGTGCCAGCAGCTCGGGACTAGCGGGAGGGTCTAGCACAGATACGCAGTATTTT

v_gene: TRBV5-4
d_gene: -
len: 13
abundance: -
j_gene: TRBJ2-7
CDR3aa: CASSFGSPEEQYF
CDR3nt: TGTGCCAGCAGCTTCGGGTCTCCCGAGGAGCAGTACTTC

v_gene: TRBV30
d_gene: -
len: 16
abundance: -
j_gene: TRBJ2-5
CDR3aa: CAWSAVPGRPQETQYF
CDR3nt: TGTGCCTGGAGTGCGGTCCCGGGACGGCCACAAGAGACCCAGTACTTC

v_gene: TRBV5-1
d_gene: -
len: 13
abundance: few
j_gene: TRBJ2-7
CDR3aa: CASSRDNYYEQYF
CDR3nt: TGCGCCAGCAGCCGGGACAACTACTACGAGCAGTACTTC

v_gene: TRBV20-1
d_gene: -
len: 11
abundance: -
j_gene: TRBJ2-7
CDR3aa: CSARGPPGDCF
CDR3nt: TGCAGTGCTAGAGGGCCGCCCGGGGATTGCTTC

v_gene: TRBV11-2
d_gene: -
len: 14
abundance: -
j_gene: TRBJ1-1
CDR3aa: CASSKRTGDSEAFF
CDR3nt: TGTGCCAGCAGTAAAAGGACCGGGGACTCTGAAGCTTTCTTT

v_gene: TRBV7-8
d_gene: TRBD1
len: 13
abundance: -
j_gene: TRBJ2-7
CDR3aa: CASSPDRASEQYF
CDR3nt: TGTGCCAGCAGCCCTGACAGGGCGAGCGAGCAGTACTTC

v_gene: TRBV5-4
d_gene: -
len: 15
abundance: -
j_gene: TRBJ2-1
CDR3aa: CASGSSAGSYNEQFF
CDR3nt: TGTGCCAGCGGGTCTAGCGCCGGCTCCTACAATGAGCAGTTCTTC

v_gene: TRBV27
d_gene: -
len: 15
abundance: -
j_gene: TRBJ2-5
CDR3aa: CASSFLGGVQETQYF
CDR3nt: TGTGCCAGCAGTTTTCTAGGGGGGGTCCAAGAGACCCAGTACTTC

v_gene: TRBV7-2
d_gene: TRBD1
len: 16
abundance: -
j_gene: TRBJ1-1
CDR3aa: CASTITRQGPITEAFF
CDR3nt: TGTGCCAGCACCATAACAAGACAGGGGCCGATCACTGAAGCTTTCTTT

v_gene: TRBV5-4
d_gene: -
len: 12
abundance: -
j_gene: TRBJ2-1
CDR3aa: CASSSGLQEQFF
CDR3nt: TGTGCCAGCAGCTCTGGCCTACAGGAGCAGTTCTTC

v_gene: TRBV6-1
d_gene: -
len: 13
abundance: -
j_gene: TRBJ2-7
CDR3aa: CASRDGSSYEQYF
CDR3nt: TGTGCCAGCAGGGACGGTAGCTCCTACGAGCAGTACTTC

v_gene: TRBV7-3
d_gene: -
len: 13
abundance: -
j_gene: TRBJ2-6
CDR3aa: CASTPSGANVLTF
CDR3nt: TGTGCCAGCACGCCCTCTGGGGCCAACGTCCTGACTTTC

v_gene: TRBV9
d_gene: -
len: 12
abundance: -
j_gene: TRBJ2-2
CDR3aa: CASSVDTGELFF
CDR3nt: TGTGCCAGCAGCGTAGACACCGGGGAGCTGTTTTTT

v_gene: TRBV15
d_gene: -
len: 12
abundance: once
j_gene: TRBJ1-1
CDR3aa: CATSIRGAEAFF
CDR3nt: TGTGCCACCAGCATCAGGGGAGCTGAAGCTTTCTTT

v_gene: TRBV6-1
d_gene: TRBD1
len: 15
abundance: -
j_gene: TRBJ1-2
CDR3aa: CASSEVGQAYYGYTF
CDR3nt: TGTGCCAGCAGTGAGGTTGGACAGGCCTACTATGGCTACACCTTC

v_gene: TRBV10-3
d_gene: TRBD2
len: 14
abundance: -
j_gene: TRBJ2-1
CDR3aa: CAISGASGHNEQFF
CDR3nt: TGTGCCATCAGTGGGGCTAGCGGGCACAATGAGCAGTTCTTC

v_gene: TRBV6-5
d_gene: TRBD2
len: 13
abundance: -
j_gene: TRBJ2-3
CDR3aa: CASSSPGLGFQYF
CDR3nt: TGTGCCAGCAGTAGCCCGGGACTAGGATTCCAGTATTTT

v_gene: TRBV5-1
d_gene: TRBD2
len: 12
abundance: -
j_gene: TRBJ2-3
CDR3aa: CASRGGTDTQYF
CDR3nt: TGCGCCAGCCGGGGGGGCACAGATACGCAGTATTTT

v_gene: TRBV2
d_gene: -
len: 14
abundance: -
j_gene: TRBJ1-4
CDR3aa: CASSDPGGVEKLFF
CDR3nt: TGTGCCAGCAGTGACCCCGGGGGCGTTGAAAAACTGTTTTTT

v_gene: TRBV15
d_gene: TRBD2
len: 16
abundance: few
j_gene: TRBJ2-1
CDR3aa: CATSRDQGGPINEQFF
CDR3nt: TGTGCCACCAGCAGAGATCAGGGAGGGCCTATAAATGAGCAGTTCTTC

v_gene: TRBV19
d_gene: -
len: 14
abundance: -
j_gene: TRBJ1-1
CDR3aa: CASREVLLNTEAFF
CDR3nt: TGTGCCAGTAGGGAGGTTTTACTGAACACTGAAGCTTTCTTT

v_gene: TRBV7-9
d_gene: -
len: 14
abundance: -
j_gene: TRBJ1-2
CDR3aa: CASSLRPTNYGYTF
CDR3nt: TGTGCCAGCAGCCTTCGACCCACCAACTATGGCTACACCTTC

v_gene: TRBV9
d_gene: -
len: 17
abundance: -
j_gene: TRBJ2-1
CDR3aa: CASSVGPPLGGQNEQFF
CDR3nt: TGTGCCAGCAGCGTAGGCCCCCCGCTTGGCGGGCAGAATGAGCAGTTCTTC

v_gene: TRBV10-3
d_gene: TRBD1
len: 14
abundance: -
j_gene: TRBJ1-2
CDR3aa: CAISEMTGSSGYTF
CDR3nt: TGTGCCATCAGTGAGATGACAGGGTCCTCTGGCTACACCTTC

v_gene: TRBV5-1
d_gene: TRBD2
len: 18
abundance: -
j_gene: TRBJ2-5
CDR3aa: CASSYLGTSGRGQETQYF
CDR3nt: TGCGCCAGCAGCTACCTCGGGACTAGCGGGAGAGGGCAAGAGACCCAGTACTTC

v_gene: TRBV30
d_gene: -
len: 14
abundance: -
j_gene: TRBJ1-3
CDR3aa: CAWSELWAGNTIYF
CDR3nt: TGTGCCTGGAGTGAATTATGGGCTGGAAACACCATATATTTT

v_gene: TRBV7-2
d_gene: -
len: 17
abundance: -
j_gene: TRBJ1-4
CDR3aa: CASSRLGAAATNEKLFF
CDR3nt: TGTGCCAGCAGCCGACTTGGGGCGGCAGCAACTAATGAAAAACTGTTTTTT

v_gene: TRBV6-6
d_gene: -
len: 14
abundance: -
j_gene: TRBJ1-5
CDR3aa: CASSYSESNQPQHF
CDR3nt: TGTGCCAGCAGTTACTCGGAGAGCAATCAGCCCCAGCATTTT

v_gene: TRBV5-1
d_gene: TRBD1
len: 16
abundance: once
j_gene: TRBJ1-1
CDR3aa: CASSLRSGGGNTEAFF
CDR3nt: TGCGCCAGCAGCTTGAGGTCAGGGGGTGGAAACACTGAAGCTTTCTTT

v_gene: TRBV4-2
d_gene: TRBD1
len: 14
abundance: -
j_gene: TRBJ1-2
CDR3aa: CASSRMGQVYGYTF
CDR3nt: TGTGCCAGCAGCCGAATGGGACAGGTCTATGGCTACACCTTC

v_gene: TRBV7-2
d_gene: -
len: 12
abundance: -
j_gene: TRBJ2-7
CDR3aa: CASSPPWGEQYF
CDR3nt: TGTGCCAGCAGCCCGCCGTGGGGGGAGCAGTACTTC

v_gene: TRBV19
d_gene: -
len: 14
abundance: few
j_gene: TRBJ1-2
CDR3aa: CASSTYAGVRGYTF
CDR3nt: TGTGCCAGTAGTACCTACGCAGGGGTCCGTGGCTACACCTTC

v_gene: TRBV28
d_gene: -
len: 13
abundance: -
j_gene: TRBJ2-7
CDR3aa: CASSPPFPGEQYF
CDR3nt: TGTGCCAGCAGTCCTCCCTTCCCGGGGGAGCAGTACTTC

v_gene: TRBV7-2
d_gene: -
len: 14
abundance: -
j_gene: TRBJ2-7
CDR3aa: CASSLDSLGREQYF
CDR3nt: TGTGCCAGCAGCTTAGACTCACTGGGGAGGGAGCAGTACTTC

v_gene: TRBV2
d_gene: -
len: 14
abundance: -
j_gene: TRBJ2-1
CDR3aa: CASSESAPYNEQFF
CDR3nt: TGTGCCAGCAGTGAGAGCGCCCCCTACAATGAGCAGTTCTTC

v_gene: TRBV12-5
d_gene: -
len: 12
abundance: -
j_gene: TRBJ1-1
CDR3aa: CASGTGSAEAFF
CDR3nt: TGTGCTAGTGGCACAGGGTCCGCTGAAGCTTTCTTT

v_gene: TRBV10-3
d_gene: TRBD2
len: 15
abundance: -
j_gene: TRBJ2-7
CDR3aa: CAIRDGTSGTYEQYF
CDR3nt: TGTGCCATCAGAGATGGGACTAGCGGCACCTACGAGCAGTACTTC

v_gene: TRBV11-3
d_gene: TRBD2
len: 15
abundance: -
j_gene: TRBJ2-1
CDR3aa: CASSPSGGGYNEQFF
CDR3nt: TGTGCCAGCAGCCCTAGTGGCGGGGGCTACAATGAGCAGTTCTTC

v_gene: TRBV27
d_gene: -
len: 16
abundance: few
j_gene: TRBJ2-7
CDR3aa: CASSLIRGSFSDEQYF
CDR3nt: TGTGCCAGCAGTTTGATCCGGGGCTCCTTTAGTGACGAGCAGTACTTC

v_gene: TRBV29-1
d_gene: TRBD2
len: 15
abundance: -
j_gene: TRBJ2-5
CDR3aa: CSVLGTSGSKETQYF
CDR3nt: TGCAGCGTCCTTGGGACTAGCGGGAGCAAGGAGACCCAGTACTTC

v_gene: TRBV7-2
d_gene: -
len: 14
abundance: -
j_gene: TRBJ2-5
CDR3aa: CASSLAQGTETQYF
CDR3nt: TGTGCCAGCAGCTTAGCGCAGGGGACGGAGACCCAGTACTTC

v_gene: TRBV6-5
d_gene: -
len: 13
abundance: -
j_gene: TRBJ2-2
CDR3aa: CASSYSRSGELFF
CDR3nt: TGTGCCAGCAGTTACTCTCGCTCCGGGGAGCTGTTTTTT

v_gene: TRBV7-9
d_gene: -
len: 16
abundance: once
j_gene: TRBJ1-1
CDR3aa: CASSLSLQVKNTEAFF
CDR3nt: TGTGCCAGCAGCTTAAGTCTCCAGGTGAAGAACACTGAAGCTTTCTTT

v_gene: TRBV6-5
d_gene: -
len: 13
abundance: -
j_gene: TRBJ2-1
CDR3aa: CASSYVGGGEQFF
CDR3nt: TGTGCCAGCAGTTACGTGGGTGGCGGTGAGCAGTTCTTC

v_gene: TRBV7-2
d_gene: -
len: 14
abundance: -
j_gene: TRBJ2-7
CDR3aa: CASSLDTVGYEQYF
CDR3nt: TGTGCCAGCAGCTTGGACACCGTCGGGTACGAGCAGTACTTC

v_gene: TRBV19
d_gene: TRBD1
len: 14
abundance: -
j_gene: TRBJ1-1
CDR3aa: CASKRGQGVAEAFF
CDR3nt: TGTGCCAGTAAGCGGGGACAGGGGGTGGCTGAAGCTTTCTTT

v_gene: TRBV30
d_gene: -
len: 15
abundance: -
j_gene: TRBJ1-5
CDR3aa: CAWSAGFGGNQPQHF
CDR3nt: TGTGCCTGGAGTGCAGGGTTCGGCGGCAATCAGCCCCAGCATTTT

v_gene: TRBV15
d_gene: -
len: 12
abundance: -
j_gene: TRBJ2-5
CDR3aa: CATSRVGETQYF
CDR3nt: TGTGCCACCAGCAGAGTGGGCGAGACCCAGTACTTC

v_gene: TRBV19
d_gene: TRBD2
len: 17
abundance: -
j_gene: TRBJ2-7
CDR3aa: CASSQMWTSGVSYEQYF
CDR3nt: TGTGCCAGTAGCCAGATGTGGACTAGCGGGGTATCCTACGAGCAGTACTTC

v_gene: TRBV5-4
d_gene: -
len: 11
abundance: -
j_gene: TRBJ2-7
CDR3aa: CASSSRYEQYF
CDR3nt: TGTGCCAGCAGCTCCCGCTACGAGCAGTACTTC

v_gene: TRBV9
d_gene: TRBD2
len: 15
abundance: -
j_gene: TRBJ2-7
CDR3aa: CASSVGSSGGAEQYF
CDR3nt: TGTGCCAGCAGCGTAGGTTCTAGCGGGGGCGCGGAGCAGTACTTC

v_gene: TRBV19
d_gene: -
len: 11
abundance: -
j_gene: TRBJ1-2
CDR3aa: CASQGLNGYTF
CDR3nt: TGTGCCAGCCAAGGCTTAAATGGCTACACCTTC

v_gene: TRBV11-3
d_gene: TRBD2
len: 16
abundance: once
j_gene: TRBJ2-3
CDR3aa: CASSLKAGGFTDTQYF
CDR3nt: TGTGCCAGCAGCTTAAAGGCGGGAGGGTTCACAGATACGCAGTATTTT

v_gene: TRBV19
d_gene: -
len: 14
abundance: -
j_gene: TRBJ1-1
CDR3aa: CASSIGRQNTEAFF
CDR3nt: TGTGCCAGTAGTATCGGGAGACAGAACACTGAAGCTTTCTTT